The 25 T cell receptor beta chains below come from one sample, sequenced in a study of T-cell memory formation after mild COVID-19 (dated by TCRdb to the early 2020s). Libraries were constructed by 5' RACE. Sequenced on an Illumina NovaSeq 6000. TCRdb handled the public reads itself, with Q25 trimming in fastp and clone calling in MiXCR, and kept productive beta chains. Rows with a matching CDR3 protein are joined into one entry that keeps the most common DNA and genes. The sample has around 300,000 distinct CDR3 sequences on record, roughly 13% of them singletons. In total, the top ten clones hold around 21% of the sample. Material for sequencing was PBMCs or a T cell subset sorted from them (not recorded which). The origin of the receptors is a man younger than 35 who had mild COVID-19 (a few samples of this study predate the infection). The sample titles of this study are shuffled in the database, so cell type and time point are left out; the donor was told from shared clones.

The table lists this clonotype with a few counts. The CDR3 sequence: CSVGLQVENEQFF. In DNA, the CDR3 is TGCAGCGTTGGTCTCCAGGTCGAGAATGAGCAGTTCTTC. The genes are TRBV29-1 and TRBJ2-1; D not resolved. There are 13 residues in the CDR3. V lost 4 bases and J lost 7, with 14 bases in between. Per the germline V gene, CDR1 is SQVTM and CDR2 is ANQGSEA.

There are many counts of this clonotype. V and J are TRBV5-1 and TRBJ2-3; D is undetermined. This CDR3 comprises 14 residues. The germline gives CDR1 SGHRS, CDR2 YFSETQ. Trimming shortened V by 2 bases and J by 7 bases, and 14 bases separated the two germline ends. The CDR3 coding sequence is TGCGCCAGCAGCTTAGGAAGCGTCTCGAATACGCAGTATTTT. It yields the protein CASSLGSVSNTQYF. Together with reference TRBV5-1 and TRBJ2-3, the CDR3 gives the full variable domain: KAGVTQTPRYLIKTRGQQVTLSCSPISGHRSVSWYQQTPGQGLQFLFEYFSETQRNKGNFPGRFSGRQFSNSRSEMNVSTLELGDSALYLCASSLGSVSNTQYFGPGTRLTVL.

This clonotype was found many times. This chain uses TRBV4-3 with TRBJ2-2; 7 bases match TRBD1. The V segment lost 4 bases and the J segment 9 bases; nucleotides outside the gene matches: 5. Germline CDR1 reads LGHNA; CDR2 reads YSLEER. The CDR3 totals 13 residues. CDR3 DNA: TGCGCCAGCAGCCGACAGGGCAACCGGGAGCTGTTTTTT. Amino acids: CASSRQGNRELFF.

The chain links TRBV5-1 to TRBJ1-2; D remains ambiguous. The CDR3 has 14 amino acids. The germline CDR1 and CDR2 sequences are SGHRS and YFSETQ. V dropped 3 bases and J dropped 0 bases, with 9 bases sitting between them. CDR3 sequence: CASSSQPTNYGYTF. The CDR3, as DNA: TGCGCCAGCAGCTCCCAACCGACTAACTATGGCTACACCTTC.

This clonotype was counted between two and nine times. The CDR3 region is CASSLEGVQGSNYGYTF. DNA of the CDR3: TGCGCCAGCAGCTTGGAGGGGGTACAGGGGTCCAACTATGGCTACACCTTC. V gene TRBV5-1 combines with J gene TRBJ1-2, with 7 bases aligning to TRBD1. CDR3 size: 17 residues. Germline V lookup: CDR1 SGHRS, CDR2 YFSETQ. Unmatched junction bases numbered 10, after V lost 0 bases and J lost 2 bases.

This chain uses TRBV20-1 with TRBJ2-3; the D is unclear. The CDR3 runs to 12 residues. V lost 5 bases and J 0 bases, leaving 6 bases between the germline ends. CDR1 is DFQATT and CDR2 is SNEGSKA in the germline V gene (reference sequence). The CDR3 DNA is TGCAGTGCTCCTAGGAGCACAGATACGCAGTATTTT. Translated, it gives CSAPRSTDTQYF.

This clonotype turned up a few times. The chain has TRBV7-9 and TRBJ2-3; possible D gene TRBD2, 6 bases. The length of the CDR3 is 14 residues. CDR1 is SEHNR and CDR2 is FQNEAQ in the germline V gene (reference sequence). Trimming took 2 bases from V and 5 from J, leaving 11 bases between them. The CDR3 DNA follows: TGTGCCAGCAGCTTAAGGCACGGGAGAGATACGCAGTATTTT. Amino acid sequence: CASSLRHGRDTQYF.

This sequence joins TRBV5-1 and TRBJ2-3, with 8 bases aligning to TRBD2. CDR1 is SGHRS, CDR2 YFSETQ, per germline. J lost 4 bases, V lost 2 bases, and 3 bases had no gene match. This CDR3 is built from 14 residues. The CDR3 DNA reads TGCGCCAGCAGCTTCGGGGGGGCCTCAGATACGCAGTATTTT. Translating gives CASSFGGASDTQYF.

The genes are TRBV29-1 and TRBJ2-5; no definite D call. The germline CDR1 and CDR2 sequences are SQVTM and ANQGSEA. The CDR3 sequence is 10 residues long. The V end lost 6 bases, the J end lost 4 bases, and 6 bases lay between the germline ends. The CDR3 nucleotides are TGCAGCGTGGGCACAGAGACCCAGTACTTC. It codes for CSVGTETQYF.

This clonotype has ten or more counts. V and J are TRBV20-1 and TRBJ2-5; 8 bases are a match to TRBD2. V was clipped by 6 bases and J by 4 bases; unmatched bases: 13. This CDR3 spans 15 amino acids. Germline assignment: CDR1 DFQATT and CDR2 SNEGSKA (reference sequence). The CDR3 nucleotides are TGCAGTGCGTCCCCGGGACTAGTGGCGCGAGAGACCCAGTACTTC. Protein sequence: CSASPGLVARETQYF.

This clonotype has a handful of counts. V gene TRBV7-2 combines with J gene TRBJ1-6, with D possibly being TRBD1 (6 bases). Germline CDR1 reads SGHTA; CDR2 reads FQGNSA. This CDR3 has 16 residues. Deletions cut 1 base from V and 7 bases from J, with 14 bases between. The CDR3 reads CASSLGGVQGNSPLHF. Here the CDR3 DNA reads TGTGCCAGCAGCTTAGGGGGGGTCCAGGGGAATTCACCCCTCCACTTT.

The CDR3 here is CASSPWGQEQFF. In DNA form, the CDR3 reads TGCGCCAGCAGCCCGTGGGGCCAGGAGCAGTTCTTC. The V and J genes are TRBV5-1 and TRBJ2-1; TRBD1 is a possible D gene (5 bases). Germline V CDR1 and CDR2: SGHRS, YFSETQ. The CDR3 loop spans 12 amino acids. The V and J ends lost 4 bases and 10 bases respectively, with 12 bases between them.

The gene calls are TRBV29-1 and TRBJ1-1; 9 bases line up with TRBD1. J was trimmed by 13 bases and V by 0 bases; bases with no gene match: 12. CDR3 length: 14 amino acids. Germline CDR1 reads SQVTM; CDR2 reads ANQGSEA. DNA of the CDR3: TGCAGCGTTGAAGATCCGGGACAGGGAGGGTCTGATTTCTTT. Amino acids: CSVEDPGQGGSDFF.

V and J are TRBV7-2 and TRBJ1-1; TRBD1 is a possible D gene (5 bases). Trimming removed 5 bases at V and 1 base at J, with 14 bases between. Germline V gene sequence: CDR1 SGHTA, CDR2 FQGNSA. This CDR3 contains 15 residues. The CDR3 is CASSPSGGENTEAFF. The CDR3 bases are TGTGCCAGCAGCCCCTCCGGGGGGGAGAACACTGAAGCTTTCTTT.

This clonotype was detected only a few times. The chain links TRBV6-6 to TRBJ2-2; D might be TRBD1 (5 bases). Germline CDR1 MNHNY, CDR2 SVGAGI (reference sequence). V lost 3 bases and J lost 1, with 9 bases in between. The CDR3 length is 15 residues. CDR3 DNA: TGTGCCAGCAGTTATTCGACAGTGAACACCGGGGAGCTGTTTTTT. It is translated as CASSYSTVNTGELFF.

This clonotype was found many times. This rearrangement joins TRBV5-1 to TRBJ2-2; no reliable D call. The V end lost 2 bases, the J end lost 6 bases, and 2 bases lay between the germline ends. In germline, CDR1 is SGHRS, CDR2 YFSETQ. The CDR3 has 11 amino acids. The CDR3 coding sequence is TGCGCCAGCAGCTTACCCGGGGAGCTGTTTTTT. Encoded protein: CASSLPGELFF.

This clonotype was counted many times. The gene calls are TRBV20-1 and TRBJ2-1; 7 bases line up with TRBD2. CDR3 length: 14 residues. Germline lookup yields CDR1 DFQATT and CDR2 SNEGSKA (reference sequence). V trimming: 3 bases; J trimming: 7 bases; junction bases outside the gene matches: 9. The CDR3 reads CSASRAGVRNEQFF. The DNA for the CDR3 is TGCAGTGCTAGTCGGGCGGGGGTTAGGAATGAGCAGTTCTTC.

This clonotype has a count of ten or more. The chain joins TRBV7-2 to TRBJ2-5; no firm D call. Germline V lookup: CDR1 SGHTA, CDR2 FQGNSA. The CDR3 is made up of 14 amino acids. V lost 3 bases and J 2 bases, leaving 10 bases between the germline ends. In nucleotides, the CDR3 is TGTGCCAGCAGCTTGATGGACGGACAAGAGACCCAGTACTTC. Encoded protein: CASSLMDGQETQYF.

The chain employs TRBV6-5 and TRBJ2-7; 9 bases agree with TRBD1. Germline-derived CDR1 and CDR2 are MNHEY and SVGAGI. Trimming removed 2 bases from V and 5 bases from J; junction bases left unmatched: 4. The CDR3 sequence is 14 residues long. CDR3 protein: CASSYGQGFDEQYF. Written as DNA, the CDR3 is TGTGCCAGCAGTTACGGACAGGGGTTCGACGAGCAGTACTTC.

The V call is TRBV2, the J call TRBJ1-3; no clear D gene. The CDR3 is made up of 14 amino acids. The V end lost 5 bases, the J end lost 0 bases, and 8 bases lay between the germline ends. CDR1 is SNHLY and CDR2 is FYNNEI in the germline V gene. The CDR3 loop is CASSRGFSGNTIYF. In DNA form, the CDR3 reads TGTGCCAGCAGTCGGGGATTCTCTGGAAACACCATATATTTT.

The chain has TRBV7-2 and TRBJ2-3; no clear D gene. The V and J ends lost 2 bases and 3 bases respectively, with 9 bases between them. The CDR3 is 14 residues long. CDR1 is SGHTA and CDR2 is FQGNSA in the germline V gene. The CDR3 DNA sequence: TGTGCCAGCAGCTTAAGGTCTTCAACAGATACGCAGTATTTT. Protein product: CASSLRSSTDTQYF.

The chain links TRBV5-1 to TRBJ2-2; 9 positions agree with TRBD2. The CDR3 has 16 residues. Germline V CDR1 and CDR2: SGHRS, YFSETQ. J lost 6 bases, V lost 0 bases, and 6 bases had no gene match. The CDR3 nucleotides read TGCGCCAGCAGCTTGGTTTGGACTAGCGTGGCCGGGGAGCTGTTTTTT. Translated, it gives CASSLVWTSVAGELFF.

V is TRBV5-8 and J is TRBJ2-3, with a possible D match to TRBD1 (5 bases). The germline V gene has CDR1 SGHTS and CDR2 YDEGEE. This CDR3 is built from 16 residues. V dropped 2 bases and J dropped 1 base, with 14 bases sitting between them. DNA for the CDR3: TGTGCCAGCAGCTTAGGGGTGCTGGCGGGCACAGATACGCAGTATTTT. Its translation is CASSLGVLAGTDTQYF. The full variable domain, with the rest looked up from reference TRBV5-8 and TRBJ2-3, is EAGVTQSPTHLIKTRGQQATLRCSPISGHTSVYWYQQALGLGLQFLLWYDEGEERNRGNFPPRFSGRQFPNYSSELNVNALELEDSALYLCASSLGVLAGTDTQYFGPGTRLTVL.

This clonotype was recorded many times. The V gene is TRBV29-1, the J gene TRBJ2-5, with 8 bases lining up with TRBD2. CDR1 is SQVTM and CDR2 is ANQGSEA in the germline V gene. The CDR3 covers 14 residues. Germline trimming cut 6 bases from V and 2 bases from J; bases unmatched to any gene: 8. The DNA for the CDR3 is TGCAGCGTCGGGGGGGGCTTCGGGCAAGAGACCCAGTACTTC. Amino acids: CSVGGGFGQETQYF.

This clonotype was counted only a few times. DNA for the CDR3: TGTGCCAGCAGTTACTCGAATTGGAGGGTGAGGCTGGCTAGGAACACTGAAGCTTTCTTT. It codes for CASSYSNWRVRLARNTEAFF. This sequence joins TRBV6-5 and TRBJ1-1; D unclear. This CDR3 is 20 amino acids long. V was pared by 0 bases and J by 1 base, with 24 bases between. The germline V gene encodes CDR1 MNHEY and CDR2 SVGAGI.